This T cell receptor beta chain was sequenced during a study of blood T cell repertoires in COVID-19. As for the study in general: The United States, Italy and Spain supplied acute and convalescent COVID-19 samples.

Using immunoSEQ multiplex PCR, the repertoire was profiled, and TCRdb retains in-frame clones only, with some absent. The data show 250,000 to 350,000 clones, with about 90% seen just once and 10% to 12% held by the top ten. CDR1 LGHDT and CDR2 YNNKEL come from the germline V gene (reference sequence). The CDR3 has 16 residues. Trimming cost V 0 bases and J 0 bases, with 9 bases left between them. The Seattle patients joined while their infection was active and were tracked longitudinally afterward. This chain joins TRBV3-1 (or the pseudogene TRBV3-2) and TRBJ2-1; D may be TRBD2 (5 bases). The sequence was collected from a woman aged 25 to 39 with COVID-19, enrolled during active disease. What was sequenced was peripheral blood. In nucleotides, the CDR3 is TGTGCCAGCAGCCAAGATCTTGGGAGCTCCTACAATGAGCAGTTCTTC. Its translation is CASSQDLGSSYNEQFF.